This T cell receptor (beta chain) was recorded in a study of shared clonotypes between healthy human individuals. Study in general: A donor's plate count was three for CD4 naive and three for CD4 memory; CD8 naive had two and CD8 memory one.

Clones were sequenced by immunoSEQ multiplex PCR, and TCRdb holds only the in-frame ones, with some missing. The table records roughly 1 million clones, approximately 70% of them present only once. Findings and caveats of the study: Rarefaction curves obtained for sorted subsets showed sequencing incomplete despite large depth.

Concerning this clone itself: Antigen unknown.

The sample consisted of memory CD4+ T cells sorted from blood. The sample's subset: CD45RA-negative fraction. The source is a man younger than 35 in good health.

CDR3 loop: CASSPDRLQETQYF. The CDR3 DNA reads TGTGCCAGCAGCCCAGACAGACTCCAAGAGACCCAGTACTTC. The chain joins TRBV5-4 to TRBJ2-5; D is possibly TRBD1 (5 bases). Germline CDR1 reads SGHNT; CDR2 reads YYREEE (reference sequence). There are 14 residues in the CDR3. V dropped 4 bases and J dropped 1 base, with 11 bases sitting between them.